This entry features one T cell receptor (beta chain) sequence. The same CDR3 is also encoded by other DNA sequences in this sample. The naive CD8 subset, CD45RO-negative cells positively selected for CCR7, excluded terminally differentiated effector memory CD45RA+ cells. V was shortened by 0 bases and J by 1 base, with 7 bases between the two germline ends. This CDR3 region has 14 residues. Per the germline V gene, CDR1 is LGHNA and CDR2 is YSLEER. The sample is drawn from a study of shared clonotypes between healthy human individuals. Here immunoSEQ multiplex PCR was the method, and the copy in TCRdb shows in-frame clones only, minus some. This repertoire shows 800,000 or so clones, 95% to 97% found once; its top ten account for around 0.25%.

The clonotype was recovered from a man under 40 in good health. Sequencing input: naive CD8+ T cells sorted from blood. This chain links TRBV4-3 with TRBJ2-7; D is perhaps TRBD1 (6 bases). CDR3 coding DNA: TGCGCCAGCAGCCAAGACAGGGGATCCTACGAGCAGTACTTC. Translated, it gives CASSQDRGSYEQYF.